The 23 T cell receptor beta chains listed next were all sequenced from one sample in a study of blood T cell repertoires in COVID-19 (dated by TCRdb to 2018 to 2020). Library creation used the immunoSEQ multiplex PCR assay. TCRdb mirrors the immuneACCESS table, restricted to in-frame sequences. Some clones are absent from its copies; in checked studies, under half trace to an unresolved V gene, and the reason for the others is unknown. In this sample the table shows roughly 150,000 clones, 79% of which occur a single time. The top ten hold under 20% of the sample. What was sequenced was PBMCs or T cells enriched from blood (not recorded which). The receptors were gathered from a woman aged 70-85 years in a cohort exposed to, infected with or recovered from COVID-19 (not recorded which).

This clone has a handful of counts. The chain is built from TRBV6-4 and TRBJ1-5; D might be TRBD1 (6 bases). Trimming shortened V by 3 bases and J by 7 bases, and 10 bases separated the two germline ends. Germline V gene lookup returns CDR1 MRHNA and CDR2 SNTAGT. This CDR3 comprises 13 residues. In DNA, the CDR3 is TGTGCCAGCAGTGAGGGGGCTGGGCAGCCCCAGCATTTT. The encoded protein is CASSEGAGQPQHF.

The chain joins TRBV19 to TRBJ1-4; tentatively, D is TRBD1 (5 bases). V lost 4 bases and J lost 4, with 13 bases in between. The CDR3 covers 15 residues. Germline values: CDR1 LNHDA, CDR2 SQIVND (reference sequence). This chain's CDR3 is CASSTYRSDNEKLFF. In DNA form, the CDR3 reads TGTGCCAGTAGTACCTACAGGTCCGATAATGAAAAACTGTTTTTT.

This chain connects TRBV3-1 (or the pseudogene TRBV3-2) to TRBJ2-7; 12 positions agree with TRBD2. The CDR3 consists of 16 residues. Trimming removed 0 bases from V and 6 bases from J; junction bases left unmatched: 6. Germline V gene data show CDR1 as LGHDT and CDR2 as YNNKEL (reference sequence). The CDR3 bases are TGTGCCAGCAGCCAAGATCTGACTAGCGGGAGCGGCGAGCAGTACTTC. It yields the protein CASSQDLTSGSGEQYF.

This chain joins TRBV15 and TRBJ2-2, with a weak D call TRBD2 (7 bases). CDR1 and CDR2 from the germline V gene are LNHNV and YYDKDF (reference sequence). Deletions cut 0 bases from V and 13 bases from J, with 15 bases between. The CDR3 is 14 residues long. The CDR3 coding sequence is TGTGCCACCAGCAGAGAAAGGGGGGGCCTAGGGCTGTTTTTT. Translated: CATSRERGGLGLFF.

This chain connects TRBV7-9 to TRBJ2-7; 9 positions agree with TRBD1. V shed 1 base and J 4 bases; nucleotides not matched to a gene: 8. The CDR3 is 16 residues long. The V gene's germline CDR1 is SEHNR and CDR2 FQNEAQ (reference sequence). The CDR3 sequence is CASSLVRGQGSYEQYF. The CDR3 coding sequence is TGTGCCAGCAGCTTAGTACGCGGACAGGGGTCGTACGAGCAGTACTTC.

V and J are TRBV5-1 and TRBJ2-3; the D gene is possibly TRBD2 (6 bases). Trimming stripped 4 bases from V and 0 bases from J, with 15 bases between. The length of the CDR3 is 16 residues. CDR1 is SGHRS, CDR2 YFSETQ, per germline. CDR3 in DNA: TGCGCCAGCAGCCCGGGTATAAGCGGGAGCACAGATACGCAGTATTTT. Translation: CASSPGISGSTDTQYF.

J is TRBJ2-1 and V is TRBV5-4, with 8 bases lining up with TRBD1. The junction had 15 bases not matched to a gene; V was cut back by 4 bases and J by 12 bases. The CDR3 totals 15 residues. Germline CDR1 is SGHNT and CDR2 is YYREEE (reference sequence). CDR3 coding DNA: TGTGCCAGCAGCGAACCGGGACAGGTGGGTTGGGGGCAGTTCTTC. Amino acids: CASSEPGQVGWGQFF.

There are a few counts of this clone. V is TRBV28 and J is TRBJ2-1; D is possibly TRBD1 (6 bases). The CDR3 loop spans 13 amino acids. Between the trimmed V and J ends, which lost 7 bases and 4 bases, there was a span of 11 bases. Germline CDR1 MDHEN, CDR2 SYDVKM. CDR3 bases: TGTGCCAGCACCGTGACAGGTTACAATGAGCAGTTCTTC. Protein sequence: CASTVTGYNEQFF. Together with reference TRBV28 and TRBJ2-1, the CDR3 gives the full variable domain: DVKVTQSSRYLVKRTGEKVFLECVQDMDHENMFWYRQDPGLGLRLIYFSYDVKMKEKGDIPEGYSVSREKKERFSLILESASTNQTSMYLCASTVTGYNEQFFGPGTRLTVL.

The chain uses TRBV7-8 and TRBJ1-1, with 8 bases aligning to TRBD1. Trimming cost V 2 bases and J 4 bases; bases outside gene matches: 9. This CDR3 spans 16 amino acids. CDR1 SGHVS and CDR2 FQNEAQ come from the germline V gene. For the CDR3, the DNA is TGTGCCAGCAGCTTATACCTCGGACAGGGTGGCACTGAAGCTTTCTTT. Its protein is CASSLYLGQGGTEAFF.

The chain couples TRBV28 to TRBJ2-7; TRBD1 matches 10 bases. There are 15 residues in the CDR3. Trimming cost V 4 bases and J 7 bases; bases outside gene matches: 10. CDR1 MDHEN and CDR2 SYDVKM come from the germline V gene. CDR3 region: CASSSPSGTGEEQYF. The CDR3 nucleotides are TGTGCCAGCAGTTCACCCTCCGGGACAGGGGAGGAGCAGTACTTC. Together with reference TRBV28 and TRBJ2-7, the CDR3 gives the full variable domain: DVKVTQSSRYLVKRTGEKVFLECVQDMDHENMFWYRQDPGLGLRLIYFSYDVKMKEKGDIPEGYSVSREKKERFSLILESASTNQTSMYLCASSSPSGTGEEQYFGPGTRLTVT.

This clone was recorded once. J is TRBJ2-1 and V is TRBV5-1; D gene unclear. Germline V gene data show CDR1 as SGHRS and CDR2 as YFSETQ. Trimming cost V 5 bases and J 7 bases, with 10 bases left between them. The CDR3 length is 12 residues. The CDR3 protein is CASRIGENEQFF. CDR3 in DNA: TGCGCCAGCAGGATCGGTGAGAATGAGCAGTTCTTC.

This chain connects TRBV7-9 to TRBJ2-7; weak D call: TRBD2 (5 bases). Trimming took off 8 bases at V and 4 bases at J, with 18 bases between the two ends. Germline lookup yields CDR1 SEHNR and CDR2 FQNEAQ (reference sequence). This CDR3 has 14 residues. This CDR3 is CASGEGQLLYEQYF. The CDR3 DNA follows: TGTGCCAGCGGAGAGGGCCAATTACTGTACGAGCAGTACTTC.

This clone was recorded once. In DNA, the CDR3 is TGTGCCAGCAGTCCCCTTAGCGGGAGGCCCGATACGCAGTATTTT. Protein: CASSPLSGRPDTQYF. The chain carries TRBV6-6 and TRBJ2-3, with 10 positions matching TRBD2. Germline lookup yields CDR1 MNHNY and CDR2 SVGAGI (reference sequence). Trimming removed 5 bases from V and 6 bases from J; junction bases left unmatched: 8. The CDR3 covers 15 residues.

The gene calls are TRBV9 and TRBJ1-2, with D perhaps TRBD1 (6 bases). Trimming took 2 bases from V and 2 from J, leaving 10 bases between them. The CDR3 length is 14 residues. The germline V gene encodes CDR1 SGDLS and CDR2 YYNGEE. CDR3 sequence: CASSVTTGNYGYTF. DNA for the CDR3: TGTGCCAGCAGCGTCACCACAGGGAACTATGGCTACACCTTC. The full variable domain, rest sourced from reference TRBV9 and TRBJ1-2, is DSGVTQTPKHLITATGQRVTLRCSPRSGDLSVYWYQQSLDQGLQFLIQYYNGEERAKGNILERFSAQQFPDLHSELNLSSLELGDSALYFCASSVTTGNYGYTFGSGTRLTVV.

This chain links TRBV13 with TRBJ2-1; D ambiguous. Germline V gives CDR1 PRHDT, CDR2 FYEKMQ (reference sequence). V was cut by 6 bases and J by 9 bases, with 9 bases left in between. The CDR3 totals 11 residues. The CDR3 protein is CASSLNGEQFF. Written as DNA, the CDR3 is TGTGCCAGCAGTTTAAACGGTGAGCAGTTCTTC.

This chain links TRBV6-6 with TRBJ1-6; possibly TRBD1 for D (5 bases). CDR3 length: 15 amino acids. The germline CDR1 and CDR2 sequences are MNHNY and SVGAGI (reference sequence). V dropped 3 bases and J dropped 7 bases, with 13 bases sitting between them. The chain's CDR3 is CASSYRKAGNSPLHF. As DNA, the CDR3 is TGTGCCAGCAGTTATAGGAAGGCAGGGAATTCACCCCTCCACTTT.

There are many counts of this clone. The chain carries TRBV2 and TRBJ2-7; D perhaps matches TRBD2 (6 bases). V was cut by 7 bases and J by 4 bases, with 11 bases left in between. Germline V lookup: CDR1 SNHLY, CDR2 FYNNEI. This CDR3 has 12 residues. The DNA of the CDR3 is TGTGCCAGCACAGAGGCGGGGTACGAGCAGTACTTC. This codes for CASTEAGYEQYF.

This chain joins TRBV5-1 and TRBJ2-5; 10 positions match TRBD1. From germline, CDR1 is SGHRS and CDR2 YFSETQ. The CDR3 is made up of 18 amino acids. Trimming at V came to 2 bases and at J to 3 bases, leaving 13 bases not matched to a gene. CDR3 amino acids: CASSFGIIAGTGEETQYF. DNA of the CDR3: TGCGCCAGCAGCTTTGGTATCATCGCCGGGACAGGGGAAGAGACCCAGTACTTC.

The chain combines TRBV18 with TRBJ1-3; possibly TRBD1 for D (6 bases). The CDR3 is 17 residues long. V was shortened by 1 base and J by 2 bases, with 15 bases between the two germline ends. Germline assignment: CDR1 KGHSH and CDR2 LQKENI. The CDR3 sequence is CASSPLQTGSPGNTIYF. In DNA form, the CDR3 reads TGTGCCAGCTCACCACTTCAGACAGGCTCTCCTGGAAACACCATATATTTT.

The chain is built from TRBV6-1 and TRBJ2-7; 8 bases agree with TRBD1. This CDR3 region has 15 residues. Trimming at V came to 1 base and at J to 2 bases, leaving 4 bases not matched to a gene. In germline, CDR1 is MNHNS, CDR2 SASEGT. CDR3 sequence reads: CASSEEDRVTYEQYF. Written as DNA, the CDR3 is TGTGCCAGCAGTGAAGAGGACAGGGTAACCTACGAGCAGTACTTC.

The rearrangement links TRBV24-1 to TRBJ2-5; D remains ambiguous. The germline gives CDR1 KGHDR, CDR2 SFDVKD. With 6 bases removed from V and 5 bases from J, the gap between germline ends came to 15 bases. The CDR3 length is 14 residues. This chain's CDR3 is CATSPPGNSETQYF. DNA of the CDR3: TGTGCCACCAGTCCCCCGGGTAACTCTGAGACCCAGTACTTC.

The chain uses TRBV4-3 and TRBJ2-7; TRBD1 might be the D (6 bases). Germline CDR1 reads LGHNA; CDR2 reads YSLEER. Trimming shortened V by 0 bases and J by 9 bases, and 24 bases separated the two germline ends. This CDR3 has 17 residues. DNA for the CDR3: TGCGCCAGCAGCCAAGATTGGGGCCAGGGGATACCTACGACGCAGTACTTC. Translation gives CASSQDWGQGIPTTQYF.

J is TRBJ1-6 and V is TRBV7-3; a weak D match, TRBD1 (6 bases). The V end was cut by 2 bases, the J end by 8 bases, with 10 bases between. Germline V gives CDR1 SGHTA, CDR2 FQGTGA. The CDR3 covers 14 residues. CDR3 sequence reads: CASSLQGYDSPLHF. The CDR3 region has the DNA TGTGCCAGCAGCTTACAGGGGTATGATTCACCCCTCCACTTT.